Below, one T cell receptor (beta chain) is given with its context. This sample is part of a study of blood T cell repertoires in COVID-19. Across the whole study: The origin of the acute and convalescent COVID-19 samples was the United States, Italy and Spain. In each case, the material was cDNA or gDNA derived from T cells, B-cell-depleted T cells, or PBMCs.

V lost 7 bases to trimming and J lost 8 bases, with 9 bases between them. This CDR3 is built from 11 residues. Germline assignment: CDR1 SEHNR and CDR2 FQNEAQ (reference sequence). Using immunoSEQ multiplex PCR, the repertoire was profiled, and TCRdb retains in-frame clones only, with some absent. The table has 120,000 or so clones, about 90% seen once. Patients from Seattle were sampled longitudinally, starting during active infection. The V gene is TRBV7-9, the J gene TRBJ2-1, with D maybe TRBD1 (5 bases). Source material: peripheral blood. The source of this sequence is a woman in her sixties with COVID-19, enrolled during active disease. The CDR3 reads CASTLGHEQFF. CDR3 bases: TGTGCCAGCACCCTGGGGCATGAGCAGTTCTTC.